This entry describes one T cell receptor beta chain. The antigen this receptor binds is unknown. No qualities accompany the bases; no much larger clone lies one base away. The donors were healthy, HIV-negative adults with no recently reported acute infections or vaccinations. Only Caucasian adults living in Nashville, Tennessee, USA were represented among the donors. CD4+ T cells were enriched by magnetic negative selection, after which naive cells were positively selected on CD45RA and the negative fraction was taken as the memory subset. After blood collection by leukapheresis, PBMCs were isolated using Ficoll-Histopaque density gradient centrifugation and then cryopreserved in the vapor phase of liquid nitrogen. Analytical flow cytometry was used to check the purity and quantity of every magnetically sorted T cell population. Each sorted fraction had its genomic DNA isolated and then quantified by UV absorbance on a Nanodrop 2000c.

Relative to germline, V is 3 bases shorter and J is 3 bases shorter, with 8 bases between their ends. Reading from cysteine to phenylalanine, the CDR3 counts 14 amino acids. Left in the record is the CDR3 DNA by itself, 42 bases read in frame from the first base. CDR1 SNHLY and CDR2 FYNNEI are derived from the germline V gene. TCR CDR3 regions were amplified from genomic DNA by multiplex PCR using the deep immunoSEQ assay. Extracted genomic DNA from each cell subset was distributed evenly across all wells of several immunoSEQ 96-well plates, and each plate was treated as a replicate. Each replicate PCR for sorted subsets received roughly 0.2 ug genomic DNA, equal to tens of thousands of T cell genomes. The purified libraries were quantified using a Qubit 3.0 fluorometer, sized with a Bioanalyzer 2100, and then quantified again using the KAPA Library Quantification kit. Every immunoSEQ 96-well plate was sequenced on a dedicated single-read 150-cycle Illumina NextSeq 550 flow cell. The study's processing was this. Because the immunoSEQ output held only junctional sequences and lacked quality scores, the filtering could not match the filtering applied to full-length reads. To assign V/J genes and CDR3, sequences were annotated against IMGT germline references using PyIR, a Python wrapper for IgBLAST v1.9. Reads were filtered out if the reads had weak V/J assignments (E-value above 1e-6), no CDR3, stop codons, out-of-frame junctions, or ambiguous translated residues. V3J clonotypes were defined as sequences sharing the same inferred V gene, J gene, and CDR3 amino acid sequence. To compute the percentage overlap between repertoires, the number of shared unique clonotypes was divided by the size of the smaller repertoire. Three approaches were used to assess repertoire richness: RTK rarefaction, the Chao1 estimator, and Recon v2.1 estimates of unobserved clonotypes. Generation probabilities for all TCRbeta clonotypes obtained by the gDNA method from a few donors were computed using OLGA. The clones in this table, taken by TCRdb from immuneACCESS, are in-frame only. Not every clone is retained; where verified, under half of the shortfall comes from an unresolved V gene, and the cause of the rest is unknown. That table supplies the V and J calls and clone size; D and trimming were determined from the DNA. This sample lists 950,000 to 1,200,000 clones; 70% to 80% were detected once. Of the sample, 0.7% to 0.95% is held by the ten largest clones.

The entry originates in a study of shared clonotypes between healthy human individuals (TCRdb year 2020). Study-wide context: The cohort comprised two women and a few men aged 18 to 49 years. For each donor, three plates each were used for CD4 naive and CD4 memory, two plates were used for CD8 naive, and one plate was used for CD8 memory. To estimate repertoire size and how much clonotypes are shared between individuals, the study performed deep sequencing of blood TCR repertoires from a handful of healthy adults. To increase sequencing depth and limit assay-specific biases, TCR repertoire library preparation and sequencing were carried out by different laboratories using diverse techniques. Per donor, leukapheresis produced somewhere between about 0.94 and 9.5 billion PBMCs. Broader findings and caveats from the paper: The small number of donors limited the genetic and exposure-history diversity represented. Estimated clonotype richness was generally larger for naive than for memory subsets. Based on pairwise subsampling, the degree of clonotype sharing among donors was expected to be affected by sequencing depth. Sampling was limited to blood, and TCR repertoires in tissue likely differ from TCR repertoires in blood. Across a handful of donors, approximately 5% of naive CD4, roughly 3.5% of naive CD8, under 2.5% of memory CD4, and under 0.45% of memory CD8 clonotypes were shared. Rarefaction of sorted-subset datasets indicated incomplete sequencing despite the large sequencing depth. Higher generation probabilities were observed for clonotypes shared by all four sorted-subset donors than for non-shared clonotypes.

The TCR comes from a man aged 18 to 35 in good health. Some clones in this sample may be carry-over from other donors' samples. The chain joins TRBV2 to TRBJ1-4; the best D guess is TRBD1, with 6 bases matching. The sequenced material came from memory CD4+ T cells from PBMCs. The sample's cell subset or site label, in plain terms: CD45RA-negative fraction. The DNA reads as follows: TGTGCCAGCAGTGACGACAGGTCTAATGAAAAACTGTTTTTT. It translates as CASSDDRSNEKLFF. Beyond the CDR3, the reference TRBV2 and TRBJ1-4 genes provide the residues; the full variable domain reads: EPEVTQTPSHQVTQMGQEVILRCVPISNHLYFYWYRQILGQKVEFLVSFYNNEISEKSEIFDDQFSVERPDGSNFTLKIRSTKLEDSAMYFCASSDDRSNEKLFFGSGTQLSVL.